Listed below are T cell receptor beta chains from one sample, sequenced in a study of blood T cell repertoires in COVID-19. Profiling relied on immunoSEQ multiplex PCR, and the TCRdb table lists in-frame clones only, not all of them. The profile shows some 320,000 clones, more than 75% of them singletons. Sequenced input: PBMCs or T cells enriched from blood (not recorded which). The receptors derive from a man between 60 and 70 years old who had recovered from COVID-19. The CDR3 runs from the conserved cysteine through the conserved F or W. A D gene is named only where the DNA matches it firmly. A row's size may be missing; if present it is once, few, many or a size class.

d_gene,abundance,v_gene,j_gene,len,CDR3nt,CDR3aa
TRBD1,.,TRBV3-1/TRBV3-2,TRBJ2-3,14,TGTGCCAGCAGCCAGTGGGGACAGGCAGATACGCAGTATTTT,CASSQWGQADTQYF
.,.,TRBV29-1,TRBJ1-4,13,TGCAGCGTTGGTGTGACAGCGAGGGAAAAACTGTTTTTT,CSVGVTAREKLFF
.,.,TRBV11-3,TRBJ2-6,16,TGTGCCAGCAGCTCGGGACATTTTGCTGGGGCCAACGTCCTGACTTTC,CASSSGHFAGANVLTF
.,.,TRBV7-9,TRBJ1-3,19,TGTGCCAGCAGCTTCCGACCCAACTTTGGGCCGCTCTCTGGAAACACCATATATTTT,CASSFRPNFGPLSGNTIYF
.,.,TRBV30,TRBJ1-2,17,TGTGCCTGGAGTAGGGGTCAGTTTTCCTCCTGGAGCTATGGCTACACCTTC,CAWSRGQFSSWSYGYTF
.,.,TRBV18,TRBJ2-1,13,TGTGCCAGCTCACCACCGGTGGGCAGAGAGCAGTTCTTC,CASSPPVGREQFF
TRBD1,.,TRBV19,TRBJ1-4,17,TGTGCCAGTAGGGCGCTCGGGCAGGGGGGAACTAATGAAAAACTGTTTTTT,CASRALGQGGTNEKLFF
.,few,TRBV27,TRBJ1-5,14,TGTGCCAGCAGTTTAGGCAATGGCAATCAGCCCCAGCATTTT,CASSLGNGNQPQHF
TRBD1,.,TRBV6-5,TRBJ2-7,15,TGTGCCAGCAGTTACTCCCACAGGGGGTCCTACGAGCAGTACTTC,CASSYSHRGSYEQYF
TRBD1,.,TRBV5-5,TRBJ1-2,15,TGTGCCAGCAGCCTACAGACAGGGGGCAACTATGGCTACACCTTC,CASSLQTGGNYGYTF
TRBD1,.,TRBV27,TRBJ2-1,12,TGTGCCAGCAGTAAACAGGGGGGTGAGCAGTTCTTC,CASSKQGGEQFF
TRBD1,.,TRBV18,TRBJ1-1,16,TGTGCCAGCTCACCAACTTATGACAGGGGGGTCACTGAAGCTTTCTTT,CASSPTYDRGVTEAFF
.,.,TRBV19,TRBJ2-7,14,TGTGCCAGTAGAGGCGGGCGGACCTCCTACGAGCAGTACTTC,CASRGGRTSYEQYF
.,.,TRBV7-9,TRBJ1-2,13,TGTGCCAGCAGCTTTAGCGGGGGGTATGGCTACACCTTC,CASSFSGGYGYTF
.,.,TRBV7-2,TRBJ2-1,12,TGTGCCAGCAGCTATGGCCCGGGTGAGCAGTTCTTC,CASSYGPGEQFF
.,.,TRBV19,TRBJ1-3,15,TGTGCCAGTAGTAATCGCGGGCCCTACCGGAACACCATATATTTT,CASSNRGPYRNTIYF
.,.,TRBV6-6,TRBJ2-7,14,TGTGCCAGCAGTTACCAGGGCAGCTCCTACGAGCAGTACTTC,CASSYQGSSYEQYF
.,once,TRBV3-1/TRBV3-2,TRBJ1-1,11,TGTGCCAGCAGCCTAGCCTCGGTCGCTTTCTTT,CASSLASVAFF
TRBD1,.,TRBV30,TRBJ1-2,12,TGTGCCGAACAGGGGCCCTCTAATGGCTACACCTTC,CAEQGPSNGYTF
.,.,TRBV6-5,TRBJ1-4,16,TGTGCCAGCAGTTTTTATACAGGGAAGGTGAATGAAAAACTGTTTTTT,CASSFYTGKVNEKLFF
TRBD1,.,TRBV12-3/TRBV12-4,TRBJ1-1,13,TGTGCCAGCACTCTCGGACAGGGGGCTGAAGCTTTCTTT,CASTLGQGAEAFF
.,.,TRBV9,TRBJ1-1,13,TGTGCCAGCAGCGTAGTTACAAACACTGAAGCTTTCTTT,CASSVVTNTEAFF
.,.,TRBV5-1,TRBJ1-2,15,TGCGCCAGCAGCTTTCCTGGGGAGGTGGGGTATGGCTACACCTTC,CASSFPGEVGYGYTF
TRBD2,.,TRBV18,TRBJ2-7,14,TGTGCCAGCTCACCAGGACTAGCCCCCTACGAGCAGTACTTC,CASSPGLAPYEQYF
.,.,TRBV5-1,TRBJ2-7,15,TGCGCCAGCAGTTTGGCGGTAGGAGGAAGTTACGAGCAGTACTTC,CASSLAVGGSYEQYF
.,.,TRBV27,TRBJ2-1,12,TGTGCCAGCAGTTTAACGAATAGTGAGCAGTTCTTC,CASSLTNSEQFF
TRBD2,.,TRBV5-1,TRBJ2-1,16,TGCGCCAGCAGTTTCGGACTAGCCGGGCTCTACAATGAGCAGTTCTTC,CASSFGLAGLYNEQFF
TRBD2,.,TRBV18,TRBJ2-5,16,TGTGCCAGCTCCCGGAATGGAGCGGGGACCCAAGAGACCCAGTACTTC,CASSRNGAGTQETQYF
.,.,TRBV20-1,TRBJ1-2,10,TGCAGTGCCCCAGACTATGGCTACACCTTC,CSAPDYGYTF
TRBD1,once,TRBV19,TRBJ1-3,15,TGTGCCAGTAGTATTGACAGGGAAGAAGGAAACACCATATATTTT,CASSIDREEGNTIYF
.,.,TRBV5-5,TRBJ1-6,17,TGTGCCAGCAGCTCGAGGACAATGAGCTCCTATAATTCACCCCTCCACTTT,CASSSRTMSSYNSPLHF
.,.,TRBV30,TRBJ1-5,13,TGTGCCTGGAGTGGGGGGCGGCAAGCGCCCCAGCATTTT,CAWSGGRQAPQHF
.,.,TRBV3-1/TRBV3-2,TRBJ1-4,16,TGTGCCAGCAGCCAAGTACTTCCGGCAACTAATGAAAAACTGTTTTTT,CASSQVLPATNEKLFF
.,.,TRBV7-8,TRBJ1-5,16,TGTGCCAGCAGCTTAGACGGTACCTATAGCAATCAGCCCCAGCATTTT,CASSLDGTYSNQPQHF
TRBD1,.,TRBV14,TRBJ1-6,17,TGTGCCAGCAGCCCACAGGGGACCGGATTTTTCAATTCACCCCTCCACTTT,CASSPQGTGFFNSPLHF
.,.,TRBV5-4,TRBJ1-1,13,TGTGCCAGCAGCTTGGAGGGGACATACGAAGCTTTCTTT,CASSLEGTYEAFF
.,.,TRBV5-1,TRBJ2-1,15,TGCGCCAGCAGCTTGGACAGCTACGACTACAATGAGCAGTTCTTC,CASSLDSYDYNEQFF
TRBD1,.,TRBV5-5,TRBJ1-1,14,TGTGCCAGCAGCTTGGGGGACAGACAAGTTCTTGCTTTCTTT,CASSLGDRQVLAFF
.,.,TRBV6-5,TRBJ1-1,16,TGTGCCAGCAGTTCCCTTTCGGCGGGGGCTGGGGCTGAAGCTTTCTTT,CASSSLSAGAGAEAFF
TRBD2,.,TRBV7-2,TRBJ2-5,15,TGTGCCAGCAGCCGCCGACTAGCGGGAGATGAGACCCAGTACTTC,CASSRRLAGDETQYF
TRBD2,.,TRBV6-5,TRBJ2-7,13,TGTGCCAGCACCCGGGAGGACTCCTACGAGCAGTACTTC,CASTREDSYEQYF
.,few,TRBV30,TRBJ1-2,11,TGTGCCTGGTCGGGAGGGACCGGCTACACCTTC,CAWSGGTGYTF
.,.,TRBV7-2,TRBJ1-1,16,TGTGCCAGCAGCTTTATGGTGACAGTCATGAACACTGAAGCTTTCTTT,CASSFMVTVMNTEAFF
.,.,TRBV19,TRBJ2-2,14,TGTGCCAGTCCCAAGACAGCGAACACCGGGGAGCTGTTTTTT,CASPKTANTGELFF